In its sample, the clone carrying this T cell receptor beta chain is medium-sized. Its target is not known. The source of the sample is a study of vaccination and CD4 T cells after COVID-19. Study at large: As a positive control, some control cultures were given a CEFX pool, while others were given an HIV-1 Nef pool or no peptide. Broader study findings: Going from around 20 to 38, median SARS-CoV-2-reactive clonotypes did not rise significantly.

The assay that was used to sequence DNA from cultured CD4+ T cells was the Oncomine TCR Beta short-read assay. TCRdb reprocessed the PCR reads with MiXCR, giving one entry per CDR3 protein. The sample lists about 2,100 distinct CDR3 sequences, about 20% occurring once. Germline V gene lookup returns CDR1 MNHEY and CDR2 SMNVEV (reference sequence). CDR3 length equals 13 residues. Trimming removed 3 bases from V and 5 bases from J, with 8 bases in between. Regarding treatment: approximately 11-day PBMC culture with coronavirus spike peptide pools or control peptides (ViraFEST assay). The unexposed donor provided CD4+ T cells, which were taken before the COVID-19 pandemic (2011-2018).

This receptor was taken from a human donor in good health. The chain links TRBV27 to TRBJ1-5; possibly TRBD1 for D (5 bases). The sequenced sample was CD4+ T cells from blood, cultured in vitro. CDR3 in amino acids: CASSFRGHQPQHF. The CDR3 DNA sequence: TGTGCCAGCAGTTTTAGGGGTCATCAGCCCCAGCATTTT.